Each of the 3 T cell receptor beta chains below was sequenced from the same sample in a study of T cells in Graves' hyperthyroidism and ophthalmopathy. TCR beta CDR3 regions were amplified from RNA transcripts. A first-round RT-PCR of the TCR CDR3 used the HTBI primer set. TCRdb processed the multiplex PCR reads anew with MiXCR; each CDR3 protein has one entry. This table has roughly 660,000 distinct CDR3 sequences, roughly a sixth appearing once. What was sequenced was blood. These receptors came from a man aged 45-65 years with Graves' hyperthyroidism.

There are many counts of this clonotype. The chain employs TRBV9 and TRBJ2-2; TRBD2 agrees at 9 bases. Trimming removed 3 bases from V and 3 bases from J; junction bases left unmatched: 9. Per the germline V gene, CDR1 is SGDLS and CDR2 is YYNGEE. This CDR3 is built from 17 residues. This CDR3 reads CASSEDSREGDTGELFF. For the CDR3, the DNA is TGTGCCAGCAGCGAAGACTCGCGGGAGGGGGACACCGGGGAGCTGTTTTTT.

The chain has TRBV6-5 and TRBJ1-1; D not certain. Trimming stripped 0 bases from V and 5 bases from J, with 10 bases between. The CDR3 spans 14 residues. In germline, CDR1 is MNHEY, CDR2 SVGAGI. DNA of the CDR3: TGTGCCAGCAGTTACTCGAGACGAGGAACTGAAGCTTTCTTT. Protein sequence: CASSYSRRGTEAFF.

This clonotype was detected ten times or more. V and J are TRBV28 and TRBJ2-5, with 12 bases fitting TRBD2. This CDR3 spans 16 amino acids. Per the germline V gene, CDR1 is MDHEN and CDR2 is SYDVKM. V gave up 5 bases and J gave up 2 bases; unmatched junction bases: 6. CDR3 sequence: CASSIRLAGVQETQYF. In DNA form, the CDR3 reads TGTGCCAGCAGTATCCGACTAGCGGGAGTACAAGAGACCCAGTACTTC.